This is a list of T cell receptor beta chains from one sample in a study of cytomegalovirus exposure and HLA in healthy donors. Generated by immunoSEQ multiplex PCR, the TCRdb table keeps only in-frame clones and is missing some. Among over 140,000 clones listed, around four fifths were seen once. Material for sequencing was PBMCs. Every receptor here comes from a man aged 25-45 years in good health and CMV-seropositive. Each CDR3 is given with its conserved first and last residue. Fields, in order: CDR3 length, clone size, J gene, V gene, D gene, CDR3 protein, CDR3 DNA. D genes are given only for firm matches. Expanded clones are given a class, and other clones once, few, many or no size at all.

cdr3_length: 14; clone_size: NA; j_call: TRBJ1-3; v_call: TRBV6-1; d_call: NA; cdr3_aa: CASSEVASGNTIYF; cdr3_nt: TGTGCCAGCAGTGAAGTGGCCTCTGGAAACACCATATATTTT
cdr3_length: 15; clone_size: NA; j_call: TRBJ1-2; v_call: TRBV28; d_call: NA; cdr3_aa: CASSLLNGGAFGYTF; cdr3_nt: TGTGCCAGTAGCCTTCTGAACGGGGGGGCGTTTGGCTACACCTTC
cdr3_length: 17; clone_size: NA; j_call: TRBJ2-2; v_call: TRBV28; d_call: TRBD2; cdr3_aa: CASSLGGLAGVAGELFF; cdr3_nt: TGTGCCAGCAGTTTAGGTGGACTAGCGGGAGTAGCCGGGGAGCTGTTTTTT
cdr3_length: 15; clone_size: NA; j_call: TRBJ1-6; v_call: TRBV19; d_call: NA; cdr3_aa: CASRMFRAANSPLHF; cdr3_nt: TGTGCCAGTAGGATGTTCAGGGCGGCTAATTCACCCCTCCACTTT
cdr3_length: 14; clone_size: NA; j_call: TRBJ1-4; v_call: TRBV28; d_call: TRBD1; cdr3_aa: CASSLGQAEEKLFF; cdr3_nt: TGTGCCAGCAGTTTGGGACAGGCGGAGGAAAAACTGTTTTTT
cdr3_length: 15; clone_size: NA; j_call: TRBJ1-6; v_call: TRBV6-4; d_call: NA; cdr3_aa: CASSDNPGQNSPLHF; cdr3_nt: TGTGCCAGCAGTGACAATCCCGGACAGAATTCACCCCTCCACTTT
cdr3_length: 16; clone_size: NA; j_call: TRBJ2-1; v_call: TRBV19; d_call: NA; cdr3_aa: CASSTKRFSSYNEQFF; cdr3_nt: TGTGCCAGTAGTACTAAGCGTTTCAGCTCCTACAATGAGCAGTTCTTC
cdr3_length: 14; clone_size: NA; j_call: TRBJ1-2; v_call: TRBV9; d_call: TRBD1; cdr3_aa: CASSPGQRLYGYTF; cdr3_nt: TGTGCCAGCAGCCCGGGACAGCGACTCTATGGCTACACCTTC
cdr3_length: 12; clone_size: NA; j_call: TRBJ2-1; v_call: TRBV7-8; d_call: NA; cdr3_aa: CASSLTGLEQFF; cdr3_nt: TGTGCCAGCAGCCTAACCGGTTTGGAGCAGTTCTTC
cdr3_length: 14; clone_size: NA; j_call: TRBJ1-6; v_call: TRBV2; d_call: NA; cdr3_aa: CASRFTSYNSPLHF; cdr3_nt: TGTGCCAGCAGGTTCACATCCTATAATTCACCCCTCCACTTT
cdr3_length: 13; clone_size: NA; j_call: TRBJ1-1; v_call: TRBV7-2; d_call: NA; cdr3_aa: CASSLSQNTEAFF; cdr3_nt: TGTGCCAGCAGCTTATCCCAGAACACTGAAGCTTTCTTT
cdr3_length: 16; clone_size: NA; j_call: TRBJ2-7; v_call: TRBV4-1; d_call: NA; cdr3_aa: CASSQEWGGLNYEQYF; cdr3_nt: TGCGCCAGCAGCCAAGAGTGGGGCGGCCTAAACTACGAGCAGTACTTC
cdr3_length: 14; clone_size: many; j_call: TRBJ1-5; v_call: TRBV6-1; d_call: TRBD1; cdr3_aa: CASSGTGVSQPQHF; cdr3_nt: TGTGCCAGCTCCGGTACAGGGGTTAGTCAGCCCCAGCATTTT
cdr3_length: 15; clone_size: NA; j_call: TRBJ2-2; v_call: TRBV4-1; d_call: NA; cdr3_aa: CASSHTGTNTGELFF; cdr3_nt: TGCGCCAGCAGCCATACCGGGACTAACACCGGGGAGCTGTTTTTT
cdr3_length: 12; clone_size: NA; j_call: TRBJ1-5; v_call: TRBV27; d_call: NA; cdr3_aa: CASSLLGQPQHF; cdr3_nt: TGTGCCAGCAGTTTACTAGGTCAGCCCCAGCATTTT
cdr3_length: 12; clone_size: once; j_call: TRBJ1-2; v_call: TRBV2; d_call: NA; cdr3_aa: CASRINRVGYTF; cdr3_nt: TGTGCCAGCAGGATAAACAGGGTAGGCTACACCTTC
cdr3_length: 18; clone_size: NA; j_call: TRBJ2-7; v_call: TRBV7-2; d_call: TRBD2; cdr3_aa: CASSLAVVGAGGPQEQYF; cdr3_nt: TGTGCCAGCAGCTTAGCGGTCGTGGGAGCGGGAGGCCCGCAAGAGCAGTACTTC
cdr3_length: 14; clone_size: NA; j_call: TRBJ2-3; v_call: TRBV5-4; d_call: TRBD2; cdr3_aa: CAPGVAGVGDTQYF; cdr3_nt: TGTGCCCCCGGGGTAGCGGGGGTCGGGGATACGCAGTATTTT
cdr3_length: 15; clone_size: NA; j_call: TRBJ2-2; v_call: TRBV7-9; d_call: TRBD1; cdr3_aa: CASRPRDRVTGELFF; cdr3_nt: TGTGCCAGCAGGCCTCGGGACAGGGTCACCGGGGAGCTGTTTTTT
cdr3_length: 15; clone_size: NA; j_call: TRBJ1-1; v_call: TRBV18; d_call: NA; cdr3_aa: CASSELQGSGTEAFF; cdr3_nt: TGTGCCAGCTCAGAACTGCAGGGGTCGGGGACTGAAGCTTTCTTT
cdr3_length: 16; clone_size: NA; j_call: TRBJ1-1; v_call: TRBV30; d_call: NA; cdr3_aa: CAWSVRPGRRMTEAFF; cdr3_nt: TGTGCCTGGAGTGTACGGCCAGGTAGGAGGATGACTGAAGCTTTCTTT
cdr3_length: 14; clone_size: NA; j_call: TRBJ2-3; v_call: TRBV7-9; d_call: NA; cdr3_aa: CSSSLGQGSDTQYF; cdr3_nt: TGTTCCAGCAGCCTCGGGCAGGGGTCAGATACGCAGTATTTT
cdr3_length: 18; clone_size: once; j_call: TRBJ2-5; v_call: TRBV4-1; d_call: TRBD2; cdr3_aa: CASSHRNGERERGETQYF; cdr3_nt: TGCGCCAGCAGCCACAGGAATGGGGAGCGGGAGAGGGGGGAGACCCAGTACTTC
cdr3_length: 11; clone_size: NA; j_call: TRBJ2-1; v_call: TRBV6-1; d_call: NA; cdr3_aa: CASAPPGHAVF; cdr3_nt: TGTGCCAGTGCTCCCCCGGGACACGCCGTCTTC
cdr3_length: 12; clone_size: NA; j_call: TRBJ1-1; v_call: TRBV12-5; d_call: TRBD1; cdr3_aa: CASGGQGTEAFF; cdr3_nt: TGTGCTAGTGGTGGACAGGGAACTGAAGCTTTCTTT
cdr3_length: 15; clone_size: NA; j_call: TRBJ2-1; v_call: TRBV5-8; d_call: TRBD2; cdr3_aa: CASSLTSGNHGEQFF; cdr3_nt: TGTGCCAGCAGCCTCACTAGCGGGAACCACGGTGAGCAGTTCTTC
cdr3_length: 15; clone_size: NA; j_call: TRBJ2-1; v_call: TRBV19; d_call: NA; cdr3_aa: CASSFARGTFNEQFF; cdr3_nt: TGTGCCAGTAGTTTCGCCCGGGGGACTTTCAATGAGCAGTTCTTC
cdr3_length: 19; clone_size: NA; j_call: TRBJ2-6; v_call: TRBV5-1; d_call: TRBD1; cdr3_aa: CASSGPAGTESSGANVLTF; cdr3_nt: TGCGCCAGCAGCGGCCCGGCCGGGACAGAGAGCTCTGGGGCCAACGTCCTGACTTTC
cdr3_length: 13; clone_size: NA; j_call: TRBJ2-1; v_call: TRBV19; d_call: NA; cdr3_aa: CASSSAQGDEQFF; cdr3_nt: TGTGCCAGTAGTTCAGCTCAGGGCGATGAGCAGTTCTTC
cdr3_length: 13; clone_size: NA; j_call: TRBJ2-3; v_call: TRBV6-1; d_call: NA; cdr3_aa: CASSPEVADTQYF; cdr3_nt: TGTGCCAGCAGTCCGGAGGTGGCGGATACGCAGTATTTT
cdr3_length: 16; clone_size: NA; j_call: TRBJ2-7; v_call: TRBV7-9; d_call: TRBD2; cdr3_aa: CASSQPLGEGSYEQYF; cdr3_nt: TGTGCCAGCAGCCAACCGTTGGGGGAGGGTAGTTACGAGCAGTACTTC
cdr3_length: 15; clone_size: NA; j_call: TRBJ1-1; v_call: TRBV19; d_call: TRBD1; cdr3_aa: CASSRDRAPNTEAFF; cdr3_nt: TGTGCCAGTAGTCGGGACAGGGCCCCGAACACTGAAGCTTTCTTT
cdr3_length: 13; clone_size: NA; j_call: TRBJ2-7; v_call: TRBV18; d_call: NA; cdr3_aa: CASSPARAYEQYF; cdr3_nt: TGTGCCAGCTCACCAGCTAGAGCCTACGAGCAGTACTTC
cdr3_length: 15; clone_size: NA; j_call: TRBJ2-3; v_call: TRBV5-4; d_call: NA; cdr3_aa: CASSLAGPSTDTQYF; cdr3_nt: TGTGCCAGCAGCTTGGCAGGGCCTAGCACAGATACGCAGTATTTT
cdr3_length: 17; clone_size: NA; j_call: TRBJ2-7; v_call: TRBV4-1; d_call: TRBD1; cdr3_aa: CASSHTDLGTGAYEQYF; cdr3_nt: TGCGCCAGCAGCCACACAGACTTGGGGACAGGGGCCTACGAGCAGTACTTC
cdr3_length: 22; clone_size: NA; j_call: TRBJ2-3; v_call: TRBV7-8; d_call: TRBD2; cdr3_aa: CASSFGGLAGGGVGASTDTQYF; cdr3_nt: TGTGCCAGCAGCTTCGGAGGACTAGCGGGAGGGGGGGTGGGGGCGAGCACAGATACGCAGTATTTT
cdr3_length: 14; clone_size: NA; j_call: TRBJ1-2; v_call: TRBV5-1; d_call: NA; cdr3_aa: CASSSGLWEDGYTF; cdr3_nt: TGCGCCAGCAGCTCGGGGTTATGGGAGGATGGCTACACCTTC
cdr3_length: 13; clone_size: NA; j_call: TRBJ1-4; v_call: TRBV28; d_call: NA; cdr3_aa: CASSFTSTRRFFF; cdr3_nt: TGTGCCAGCAGTTTTACCTCGACCCGGCGGTTTTTTTTT
cdr3_length: 16; clone_size: NA; j_call: TRBJ2-1; v_call: TRBV7-8; d_call: TRBD2; cdr3_aa: CASSLEGTSGGNEQFF; cdr3_nt: TGTGCCAGCAGCTTAGAAGGCACTAGCGGAGGGAATGAGCAGTTCTTC